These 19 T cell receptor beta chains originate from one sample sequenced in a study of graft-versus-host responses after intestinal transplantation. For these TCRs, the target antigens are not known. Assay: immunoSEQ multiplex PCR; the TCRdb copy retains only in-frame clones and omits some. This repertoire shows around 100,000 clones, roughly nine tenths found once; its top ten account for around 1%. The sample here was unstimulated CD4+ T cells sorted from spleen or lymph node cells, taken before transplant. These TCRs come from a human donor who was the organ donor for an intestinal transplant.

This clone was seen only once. CDR3 DNA sequence: TGCGCCAGCAGCTTGCCCAATCCGGGACAGGGACTAATCACCGGGGAGCTGTTTTTT. Its translation is CASSLPNPGQGLITGELFF. The chain links TRBV5-1 to TRBJ2-2; 9 positions match TRBD1. CDR3 length equals 19 residues. V lost 1 base and J lost 4; bases outside the gene matches: 14. From germline, CDR1 is SGHRS and CDR2 YFSETQ. Based on the CDR3 plus reference TRBV5-1 and TRBJ2-2, the full variable domain is KAGVTQTPRYLIKTRGQQVTLSCSPISGHRSVSWYQQTPGQGLQFLFEYFSETQRNKGNFPGRFSGRQFSNSRSEMNVSTLELGDSALYLCASSLPNPGQGLITGELFFGEGSRLTVL.

CDR3 bases: TGTGCCAGCAGCTTAACAGGGCCTGGAAACACCATATATTTT. Its protein product is CASSLTGPGNTIYF. This sequence joins TRBV5-6 and TRBJ1-3; possibly TRBD1 for D (6 bases). V was trimmed by 2 bases and J by 2 bases, leaving 8 bases between them. This CDR3 has 14 residues. Germline loops: CDR1 SGHDT, CDR2 YYEEEE.

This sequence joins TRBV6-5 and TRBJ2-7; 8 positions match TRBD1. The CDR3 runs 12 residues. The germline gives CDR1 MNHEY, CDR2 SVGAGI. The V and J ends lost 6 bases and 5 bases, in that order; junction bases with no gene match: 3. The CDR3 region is CASSSDRDEQYF. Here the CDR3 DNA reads TGTGCCAGCAGCTCGGACAGGGACGAGCAGTACTTC.

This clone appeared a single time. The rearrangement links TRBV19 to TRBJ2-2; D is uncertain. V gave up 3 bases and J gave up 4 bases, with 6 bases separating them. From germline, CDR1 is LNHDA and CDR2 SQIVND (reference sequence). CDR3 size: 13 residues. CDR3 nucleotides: TGTGCCAGTAGTATGATGGGCACCGGGGAGCTGTTTTTT. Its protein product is CASSMMGTGELFF.

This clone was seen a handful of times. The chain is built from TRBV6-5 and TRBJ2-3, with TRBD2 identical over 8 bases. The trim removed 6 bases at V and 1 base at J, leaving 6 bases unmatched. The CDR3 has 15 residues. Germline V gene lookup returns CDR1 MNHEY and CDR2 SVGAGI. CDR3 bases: TGTGCCAGCAGCTCCCGGCGGGAGGGCACAGATACGCAGTATTTT. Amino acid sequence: CASSSRREGTDTQYF.

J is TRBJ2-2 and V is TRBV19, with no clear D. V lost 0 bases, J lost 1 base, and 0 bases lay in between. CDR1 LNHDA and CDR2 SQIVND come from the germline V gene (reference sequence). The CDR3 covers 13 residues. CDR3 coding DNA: TGTGCCAGTAGTATAGAGAACACCGGGGAGCTGTTTTTT. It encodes CASSIENTGELFF.

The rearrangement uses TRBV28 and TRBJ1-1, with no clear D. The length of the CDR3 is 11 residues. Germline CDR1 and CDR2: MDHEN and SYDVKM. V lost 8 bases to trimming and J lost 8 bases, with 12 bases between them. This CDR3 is CASCYSGEAFF. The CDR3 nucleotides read TGTGCCAGCTGTTATTCGGGCGAAGCTTTCTTT.

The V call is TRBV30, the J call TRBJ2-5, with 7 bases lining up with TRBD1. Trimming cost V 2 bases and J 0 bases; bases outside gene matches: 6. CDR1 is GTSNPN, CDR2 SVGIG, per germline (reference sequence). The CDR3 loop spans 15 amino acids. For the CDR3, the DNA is TGTGCCTGGAGTCCAGGGGGTGGGTACCAAGAGACCCAGTACTTC. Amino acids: CAWSPGGGYQETQYF.

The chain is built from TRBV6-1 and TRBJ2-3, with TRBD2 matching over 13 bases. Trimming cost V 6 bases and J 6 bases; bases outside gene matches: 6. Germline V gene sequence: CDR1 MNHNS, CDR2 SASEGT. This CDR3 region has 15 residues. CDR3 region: CASRTTSGGADTQYF. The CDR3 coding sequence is TGTGCCAGCAGAACTACTAGCGGGGGGGCCGATACGCAGTATTTT.

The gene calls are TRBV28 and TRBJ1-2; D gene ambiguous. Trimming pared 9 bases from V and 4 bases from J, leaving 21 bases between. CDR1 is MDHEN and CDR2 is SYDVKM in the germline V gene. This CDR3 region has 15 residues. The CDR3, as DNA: TGTGCCAGTTTAGTGCGAGGTTTTAGGAGCTATGGCTACACCTTC. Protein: CASLVRGFRSYGYTF.

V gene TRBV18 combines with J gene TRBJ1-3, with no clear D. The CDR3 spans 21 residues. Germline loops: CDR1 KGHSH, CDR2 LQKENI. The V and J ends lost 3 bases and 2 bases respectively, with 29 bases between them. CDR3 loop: CASSPSIHSRPSITTGNTIYF. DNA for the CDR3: TGTGCCAGCTCACCCTCTATACACAGCCGCCCTTCAATCACCACTGGAAACACCATATATTTT.

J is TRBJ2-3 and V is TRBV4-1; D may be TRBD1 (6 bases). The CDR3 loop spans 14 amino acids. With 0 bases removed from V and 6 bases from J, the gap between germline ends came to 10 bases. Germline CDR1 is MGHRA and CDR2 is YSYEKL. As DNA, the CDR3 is TGCGCCAGCAGCCAAGAAGGGGGAAGGGATACGCAGTATTTT. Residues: CASSQEGGRDTQYF.

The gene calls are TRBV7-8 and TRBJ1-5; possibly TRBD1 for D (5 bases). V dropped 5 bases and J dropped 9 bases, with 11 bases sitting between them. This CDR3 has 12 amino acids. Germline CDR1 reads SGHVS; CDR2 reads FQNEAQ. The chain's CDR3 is CASSPGRTPQHF. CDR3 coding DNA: TGTGCCAGCAGCCCGGGGCGGACGCCCCAGCATTTT.

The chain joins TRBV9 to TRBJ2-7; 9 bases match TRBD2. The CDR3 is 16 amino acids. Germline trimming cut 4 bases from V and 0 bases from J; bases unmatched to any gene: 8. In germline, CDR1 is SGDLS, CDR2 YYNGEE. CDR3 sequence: CASSLSSGVSSYEQYF. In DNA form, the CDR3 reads TGTGCCAGCAGCTTGTCTAGCGGGGTAAGCTCCTACGAGCAGTACTTC.

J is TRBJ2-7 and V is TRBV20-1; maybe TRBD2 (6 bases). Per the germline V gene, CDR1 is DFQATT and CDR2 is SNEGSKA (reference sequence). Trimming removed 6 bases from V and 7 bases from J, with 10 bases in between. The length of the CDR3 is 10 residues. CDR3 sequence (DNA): TGCAGTGCCCGGGGGTTTGAGCAGTACTTC. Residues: CSARGFEQYF.

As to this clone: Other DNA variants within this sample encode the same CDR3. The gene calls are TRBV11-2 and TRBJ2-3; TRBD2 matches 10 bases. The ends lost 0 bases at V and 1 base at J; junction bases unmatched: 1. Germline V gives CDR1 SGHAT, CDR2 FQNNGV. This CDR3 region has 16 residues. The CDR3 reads CASSLDLAGGTDTQYF. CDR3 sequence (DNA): TGTGCCAGCAGCTTAGACCTAGCGGGGGGCACAGATACGCAGTATTTT. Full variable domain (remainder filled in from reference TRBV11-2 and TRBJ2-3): EAGVAQSPRYKIIEKRQSVAFWCNPISGHATLYWYQQILGQGPKLLIQFQNNGVVDDSQLPKDRFSAERLKGVDSTLKIQPAKLEDSAVYLCASSLDLAGGTDTQYFGPGTRLTVL.

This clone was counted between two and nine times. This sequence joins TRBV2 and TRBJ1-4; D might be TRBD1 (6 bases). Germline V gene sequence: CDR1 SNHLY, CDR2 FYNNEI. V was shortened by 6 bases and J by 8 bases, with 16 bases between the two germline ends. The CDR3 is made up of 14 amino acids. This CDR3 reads CASRGTRAEEKLFF. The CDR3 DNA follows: TGTGCCAGCAGGGGGACAAGGGCGGAGGAAAAACTGTTTTTT.

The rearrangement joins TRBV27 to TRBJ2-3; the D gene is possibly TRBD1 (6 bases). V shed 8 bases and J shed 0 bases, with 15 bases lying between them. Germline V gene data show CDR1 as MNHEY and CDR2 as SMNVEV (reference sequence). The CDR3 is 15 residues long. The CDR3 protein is CASGWGLTSTDTQYF. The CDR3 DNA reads TGTGCCAGCGGATGGGGGCTCACTAGCACAGATACGCAGTATTTT.

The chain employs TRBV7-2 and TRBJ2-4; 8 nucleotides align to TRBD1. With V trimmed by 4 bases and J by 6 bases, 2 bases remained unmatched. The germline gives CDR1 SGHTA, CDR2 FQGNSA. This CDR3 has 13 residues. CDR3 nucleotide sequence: TGTGCCAGCAGCTCCGGACAGGGAAACATTCAGTACTTC. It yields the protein CASSSGQGNIQYF.